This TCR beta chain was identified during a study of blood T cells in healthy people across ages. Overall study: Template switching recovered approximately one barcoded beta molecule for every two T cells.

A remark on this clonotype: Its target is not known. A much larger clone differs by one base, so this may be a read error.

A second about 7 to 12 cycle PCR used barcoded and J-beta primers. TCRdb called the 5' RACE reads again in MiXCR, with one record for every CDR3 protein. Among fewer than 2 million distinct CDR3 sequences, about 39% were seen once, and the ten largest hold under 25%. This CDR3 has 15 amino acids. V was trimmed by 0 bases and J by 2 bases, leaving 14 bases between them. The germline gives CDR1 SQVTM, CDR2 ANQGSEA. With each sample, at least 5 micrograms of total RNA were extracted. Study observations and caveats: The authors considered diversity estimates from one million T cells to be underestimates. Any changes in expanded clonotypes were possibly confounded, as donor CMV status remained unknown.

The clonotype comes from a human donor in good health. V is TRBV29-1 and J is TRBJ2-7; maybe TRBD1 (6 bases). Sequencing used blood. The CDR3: CSVEDMDSQPYEQYF. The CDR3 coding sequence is TGCAGCGTTGAAGATATGGACAGCCAACCCTACGAGCAGTACTTC.